This T cell receptor (beta chain) was captured in a study of CD8 T cells in Susac syndrome. TEMRA cells were FACS-enriched and CD8+ and CD4+ T cells negatively isolated. Random hexamers were used to reverse transcribe the RNA input (about 0.45 to 1 ug). TCR beta CDR3 was amplified by immunoSEQ multiplex PCR. This amplification extended across 54 Vbeta and 13 Jbeta segments. Via MiXCR, TCRdb re-called the immunoSEQ multiplex PCR reads, giving one row per CDR3 protein. The table shows around 130,000 distinct CDR3 sequences, with 94% occurring only once. V lost 0 bases, J lost 7 bases, and 15 bases lay in between. Germline CDR1 MNHNS, CDR2 SASEGT. This CDR3 is built from 16 residues.

The chain couples TRBV6-1 to TRBJ2-2; D may match TRBD1 or TRBD2 (5 bases each). Specimen: CD4+ T cells from PBMCs. The receptor comes from a human donor with multiple sclerosis. CDR3 sequence reads: CASSEASWGTGGELFF. The CDR3 coding sequence is TGTGCCAGCAGTGAAGCATCATGGGGGACGGGCGGGGAGCTGTTTTTT.